A selection of T cell receptor beta chains follows, all from one sample in a study of blood T cell repertoires in COVID-19. The method was immunoSEQ multiplex PCR; TCRdb's version includes in-frame clones alone and lacks a portion of them. The sample shows 63,000 or so clones, approximately 78% of them seen only once. Sequencing was performed on peripheral blood. The receptors were sampled from a human donor in a cohort sampled during active COVID-19. Both conserved end residues are part of each CDR3. Each record gives: CDR3 DNA, CDR3 protein, D gene, V gene, clone size, J gene. D genes are given only for firm matches. Some rows mark clone size as missing; the rest say once, few, many or name a class of expanded clone.

TGTGCCAGCGGCTACCAGCGGGTGGGTGAGCAGTTCTTC CASGYQRVGEQFF - TRBV6-5 - TRBJ2-1
TGTGCCAGCAGTCCACTAAGCGGAAAAACCCCCTACGAGCAGTACTTC CASSPLSGKTPYEQYF - TRBV27 once TRBJ2-7
TGTGCCAGCAGCTTAGAGAGGGCTGGACCCTACGAGCAGTACTTC CASSLERAGPYEQYF - TRBV7-8 - TRBJ2-7
TGTGCCACCAATCCGGGACAGGGATATTCACCCCTCCACTTT CATNPGQGYSPLHF TRBD1 TRBV15 - TRBJ1-6
TGTGCCAGCAGCCGGACTAGCGGACCCTACAATGAGCAGTTCTTC CASSRTSGPYNEQFF TRBD2 TRBV11-2 - TRBJ2-1
TGTGCTAGCAGCCCTGGGACAGGGAGGACCCAGTACTTC CASSPGTGRTQYF TRBD1 TRBV7-7 once TRBJ2-5
TGCGCCAGCAGCTTGAAGCTAGCGGGTTTTCTAGATACGCAGTATTTT CASSLKLAGFLDTQYF TRBD2 TRBV5-1 - TRBJ2-3
TGTGCCAGCAGTGACAGGGTTTCACCCCTCCACTTT CASSDRVSPLHF - TRBV2 - TRBJ1-6
TGTGCCAGCAGCTTGGGACTGGACTACTACAATGAGCAGTTCTTC CASSLGLDYYNEQFF - TRBV13 - TRBJ2-1
TGTGCCACCAGTGATTTCGGACAGGCCCTGAACACTGAAGCTTTCTTT CATSDFGQALNTEAFF TRBD1 TRBV24-1 once TRBJ1-1
TGTGCCACCAGTGAGGAGCGGGGGTCCTCCTACGAGCAGTACTTC CATSEERGSSYEQYF TRBD2 TRBV24-1 - TRBJ2-7
TGTGCCAGCACTCCATGGGACACGGGTGGCTACACCTTC CASTPWDTGGYTF - TRBV6-5 once TRBJ1-2
TGTGCCAGCAGTCCCCGGGGAGAGACCCAGTACTTC CASSPRGETQYF - TRBV12-3/TRBV12-4 - TRBJ2-5
TGTGCCAGCAGTGATCTCAGGGATGGAAACACCATATATTTT CASSDLRDGNTIYF - TRBV25-1 - TRBJ1-3
TGTGCCAGCAGTTATCGAGGAGGCTACACCTTC CASSYRGGYTF - TRBV6-6 - TRBJ1-2
TGTGCCAGTAGTATAACAGGGCCTAGCGGGAGTAGGTACAATGAGCAGTTCTTC CASSITGPSGSRYNEQFF TRBD2 TRBV19 - TRBJ2-1
TGTGCCAGCAGTTCGGGACTAGCGGGAGAATTCGGCATCGAGCAGTTCTTC CASSSGLAGEFGIEQFF TRBD2 TRBV28 - TRBJ2-1
TGTGCCAGTAGTATTCAAGCAGGGAATAGTATGGGGGCCAACGTCCTGACTTTC CASSIQAGNSMGANVLTF - TRBV19 once TRBJ2-6
TGTGCCAGCAGCTTAGTCGGAGGGACCGGGGAGCTGTTTTTT CASSLVGGTGELFF - TRBV7-2 - TRBJ2-2
TGTGCCAGCAGCGTAAGTGGGACAGGTTACAATGAGCAGTTCTTC CASSVSGTGYNEQFF TRBD1 TRBV9 once TRBJ2-1
TGTGCCACGAAGATGGCCGGGACAGGGGCGGGAGCTTTCTTT CATKMAGTGAGAFF TRBD1 TRBV19 - TRBJ1-1
TGTGCCAGCAGCTTAAATCGGCAGGGGCCAGATACGCAGTATTTT CASSLNRQGPDTQYF - TRBV7-2 - TRBJ2-3
TGTGCCAGCAGCCAAGGGAGGGAAATCTCTGGAAACACCATATATTTT CASSQGREISGNTIYF - TRBV3-1/TRBV3-2 - TRBJ1-3
TGTGCCAGCAGCTGGACTAGCGCCAATGAGCAGTTCTTC CASSWTSANEQFF TRBD2 TRBV5-6 - TRBJ2-1
TGTGCCAGCAGTTACTCAGGACTAGTAATCTTC CASSYSGLVIF TRBD2 TRBV2 medium-sized TRBJ2-1
TGCGCCAGCAAACTAGCGAACACCGGGGAGCTGTTTTTT CASKLANTGELFF - TRBV5-1 - TRBJ2-2
TGTGCCACCAGTGACAGGGTAGCCTACAATGAGCAGTTCTTC CATSDRVAYNEQFF - TRBV24-1 - TRBJ2-1